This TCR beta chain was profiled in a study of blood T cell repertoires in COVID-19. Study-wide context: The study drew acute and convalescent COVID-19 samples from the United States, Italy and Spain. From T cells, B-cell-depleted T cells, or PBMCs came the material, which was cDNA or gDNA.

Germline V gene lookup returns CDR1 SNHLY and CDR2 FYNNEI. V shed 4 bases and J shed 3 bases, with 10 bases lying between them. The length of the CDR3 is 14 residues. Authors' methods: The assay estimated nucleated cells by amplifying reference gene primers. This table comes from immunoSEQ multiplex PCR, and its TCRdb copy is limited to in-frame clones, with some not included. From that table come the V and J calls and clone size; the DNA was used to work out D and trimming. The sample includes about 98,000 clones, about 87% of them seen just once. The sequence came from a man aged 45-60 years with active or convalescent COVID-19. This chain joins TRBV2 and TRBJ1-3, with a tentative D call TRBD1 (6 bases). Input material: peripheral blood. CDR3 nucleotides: TGTGCCAGCAGTGGGGACATCCATGGAAACACCATATATTTT. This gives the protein CASSGDIHGNTIYF.